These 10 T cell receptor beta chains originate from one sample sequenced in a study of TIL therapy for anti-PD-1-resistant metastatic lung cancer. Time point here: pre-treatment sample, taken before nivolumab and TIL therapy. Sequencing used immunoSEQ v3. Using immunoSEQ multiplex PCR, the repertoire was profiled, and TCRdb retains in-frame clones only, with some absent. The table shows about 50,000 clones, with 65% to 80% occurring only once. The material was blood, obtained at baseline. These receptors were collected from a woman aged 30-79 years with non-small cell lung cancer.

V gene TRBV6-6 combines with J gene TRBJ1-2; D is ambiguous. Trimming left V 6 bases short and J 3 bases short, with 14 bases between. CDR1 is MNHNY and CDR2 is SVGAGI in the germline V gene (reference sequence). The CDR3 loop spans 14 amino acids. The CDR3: CASRNDGEHYGYTF. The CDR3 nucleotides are TGTGCCAGCAGGAATGACGGTGAACACTATGGCTACACCTTC.

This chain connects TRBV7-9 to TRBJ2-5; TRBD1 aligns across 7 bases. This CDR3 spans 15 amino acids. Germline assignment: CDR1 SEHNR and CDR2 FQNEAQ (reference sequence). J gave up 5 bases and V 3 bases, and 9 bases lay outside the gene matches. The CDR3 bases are TGTGCCAGCAGCTTGATGCAGGGGGTTTGGGAGACCCAGTACTTC. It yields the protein CASSLMQGVWETQYF.

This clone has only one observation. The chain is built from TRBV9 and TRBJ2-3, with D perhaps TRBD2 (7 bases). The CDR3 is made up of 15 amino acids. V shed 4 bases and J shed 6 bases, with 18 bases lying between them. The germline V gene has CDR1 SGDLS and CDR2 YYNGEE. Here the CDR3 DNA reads TGTGCCAGCAGCACTCAATTAGGGGGGGGCGATACGCAGTATTTT. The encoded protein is CASSTQLGGGDTQYF.

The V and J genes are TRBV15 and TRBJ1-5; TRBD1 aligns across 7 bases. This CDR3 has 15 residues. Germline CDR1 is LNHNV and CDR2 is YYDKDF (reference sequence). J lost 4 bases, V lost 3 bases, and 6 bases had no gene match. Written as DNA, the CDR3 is TGTGCCACCAGCAGGGCAACAGGGGTAAATCAGCCCCAGCATTTT. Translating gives CATSRATGVNQPQHF.

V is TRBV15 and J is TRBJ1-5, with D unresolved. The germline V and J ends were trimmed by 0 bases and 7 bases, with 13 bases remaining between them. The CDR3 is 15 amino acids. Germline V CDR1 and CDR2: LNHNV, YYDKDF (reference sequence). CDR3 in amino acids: CATSRERAGRQPQHF. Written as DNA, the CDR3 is TGTGCCACCAGCAGAGAAAGGGCAGGAAGACAGCCCCAGCATTTT. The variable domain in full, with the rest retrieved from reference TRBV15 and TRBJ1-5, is DAMVIQNPRYQVTQFGKPVTLSCSQTLNHNVMYWYQQKSSQAPKLLFHYYDKDFNNEADTPDNFQSRRPNTSFCFLDIRSPGLGDTAMYLCATSRERAGRQPQHFGDGTRLSIL.

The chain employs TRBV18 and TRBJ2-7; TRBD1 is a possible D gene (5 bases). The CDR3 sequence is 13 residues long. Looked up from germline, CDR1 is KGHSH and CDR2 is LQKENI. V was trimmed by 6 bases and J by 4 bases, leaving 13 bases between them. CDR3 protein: CASSPTAYYEQYF. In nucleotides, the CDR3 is TGTGCCAGCTCGCCGACAGCCTATTACGAGCAGTACTTC.

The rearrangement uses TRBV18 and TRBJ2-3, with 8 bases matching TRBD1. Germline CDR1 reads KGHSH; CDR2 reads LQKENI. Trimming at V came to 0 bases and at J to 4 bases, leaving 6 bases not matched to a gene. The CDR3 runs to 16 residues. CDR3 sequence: CASSPPDRVSPDTQYF. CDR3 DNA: TGTGCCAGCTCACCACCGGACAGGGTATCCCCAGATACGCAGTATTTT.

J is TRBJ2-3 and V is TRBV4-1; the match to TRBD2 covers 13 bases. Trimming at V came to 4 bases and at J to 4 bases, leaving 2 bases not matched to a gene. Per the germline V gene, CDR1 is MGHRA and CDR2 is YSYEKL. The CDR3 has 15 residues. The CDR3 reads CASSRTSGRADTQYF. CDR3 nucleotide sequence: TGCGCCAGCAGCCGGACTAGCGGGAGAGCAGATACGCAGTATTTT.

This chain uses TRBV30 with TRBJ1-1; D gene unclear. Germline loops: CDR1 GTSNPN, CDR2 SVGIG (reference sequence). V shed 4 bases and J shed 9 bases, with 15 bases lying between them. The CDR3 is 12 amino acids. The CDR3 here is CAWTLAVGKAFF. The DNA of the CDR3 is TGTGCCTGGACCCTCGCGGTTGGTAAAGCTTTCTTT.

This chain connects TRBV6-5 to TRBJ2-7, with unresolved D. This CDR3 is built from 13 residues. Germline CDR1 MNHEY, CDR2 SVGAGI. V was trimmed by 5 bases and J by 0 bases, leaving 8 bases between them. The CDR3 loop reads CASSPSLSYEQYF. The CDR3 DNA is TGTGCCAGCAGTCCTAGTCTCTCCTACGAGCAGTACTTC.